This entry concerns a single T cell receptor (beta chain). V shed 4 bases and J shed 3 bases, with 9 bases lying between them. From germline, CDR1 is MNHNY and CDR2 SVGAGI (reference sequence). The CDR3 spans 13 residues. The assay was immunoSEQ multiplex PCR, and TCRdb's table has in-frame clones only and misses some. The profile shows about 58,000 clones, 70% to 90% of them singletons. This sample was included in a study of OX40 agonist ivuxolimab in advanced cancers. Study details: Cancers in dose escalation were hepatocellular, melanoma, renal cell and head and neck. With a range of 23 to 79, age averaged roughly 61 years, and nearly 85% were male.

This clonotype was sampled from an adult with an advanced solid tumor such as melanoma, head and neck, liver or kidney cancer. The V and J genes are TRBV6-6 and TRBJ1-2; no clear D. Sequenced here: CD4+ or CD8+ T cells sorted from blood, sampled in a trial of the OX40 agonist ivuxolimab. CDR3 DNA sequence: TGTGCCAGCAGTTCTATAGGAGACTATGGCTACACCTTC. Amino acids: CASSSIGDYGYTF.